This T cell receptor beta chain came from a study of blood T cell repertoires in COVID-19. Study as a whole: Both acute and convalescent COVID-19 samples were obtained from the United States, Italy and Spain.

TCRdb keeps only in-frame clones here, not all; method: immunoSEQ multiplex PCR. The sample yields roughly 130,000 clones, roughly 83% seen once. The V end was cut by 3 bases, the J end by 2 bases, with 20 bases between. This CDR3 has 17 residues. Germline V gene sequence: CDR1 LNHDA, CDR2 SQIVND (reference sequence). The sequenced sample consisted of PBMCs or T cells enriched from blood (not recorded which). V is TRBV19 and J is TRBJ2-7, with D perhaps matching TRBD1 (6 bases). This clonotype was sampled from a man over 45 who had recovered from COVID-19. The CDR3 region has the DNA TGTGCCAGTAGTATCCGCCCGCTCGCAGGGGTCCCCTACGAGCAGTACTTC. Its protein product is CASSIRPLAGVPYEQYF.